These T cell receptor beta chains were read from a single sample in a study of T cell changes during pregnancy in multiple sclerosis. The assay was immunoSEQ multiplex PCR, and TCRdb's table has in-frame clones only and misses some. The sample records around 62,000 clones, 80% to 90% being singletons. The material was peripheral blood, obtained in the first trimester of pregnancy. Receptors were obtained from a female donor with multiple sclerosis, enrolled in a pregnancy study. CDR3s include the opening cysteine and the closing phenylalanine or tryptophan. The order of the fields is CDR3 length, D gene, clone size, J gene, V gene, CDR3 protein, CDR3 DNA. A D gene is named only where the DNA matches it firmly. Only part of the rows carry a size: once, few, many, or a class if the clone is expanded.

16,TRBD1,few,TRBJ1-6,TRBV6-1,CASSDIGQVNNSPLHF,TGTGCCAGCAGTGATATCGGACAGGTTAACAATTCACCCCTCCACTTT
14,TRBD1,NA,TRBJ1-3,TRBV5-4,CASSLQGAGNTIYF,TGTGCCAGCAGCTTACAGGGGGCTGGAAACACCATATATTTT
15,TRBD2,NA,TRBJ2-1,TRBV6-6,CASSQGTSGFNEQFF,TGTGCCAGCAGTCAGGGGACTAGCGGCTTCAATGAGCAGTTCTTC
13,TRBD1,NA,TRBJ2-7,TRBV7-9,CASRRQTGYEQYF,TGTGCCAGCAGGCGACAGACAGGGTACGAGCAGTACTTC
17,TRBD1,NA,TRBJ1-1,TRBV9,CASSGGQGPVLDTEAFF,TGTGCCAGCAGCGGCGGACAGGGCCCTGTCTTAGACACTGAAGCTTTCTTT
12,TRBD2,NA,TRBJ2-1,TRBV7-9,CRSSGSYNEQFF,TGTCGGTCTAGCGGGTCCTACAATGAGCAGTTCTTC
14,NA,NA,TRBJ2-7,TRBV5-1,CASSLAPGGYEQYF,TGCGCCAGCAGCTTGGCCCCCGGAGGCTACGAGCAGTACTTC
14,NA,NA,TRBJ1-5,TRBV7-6,CASSRDSGNQPQHF,TGTGCCAGCAGCCGGGACTCCGGCAATCAGCCCCAGCATTTT
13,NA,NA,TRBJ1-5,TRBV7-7,CASSLSEYQPQHF,TGTGCCAGCAGCCTAAGTGAGTATCAGCCCCAGCATTTT
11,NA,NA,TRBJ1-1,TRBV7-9,CASSPGGEAFF,TGTGCCAGCAGCCCGGGGGGTGAAGCTTTCTTT
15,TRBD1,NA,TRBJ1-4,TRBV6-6,CASSYRGGSNEKLFF,TGTGCCAGCAGTTACCGAGGGGGCTCTAATGAAAAACTGTTTTTT
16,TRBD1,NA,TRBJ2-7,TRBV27,CASSTSGTALFYEQYF,TGTGCCAGCAGTACGTCCGGGACAGCGCTTTTCTACGAGCAGTACTTC
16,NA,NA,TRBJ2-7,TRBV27,CASSFGGTSLTYEQYF,TGTGCCAGCAGTTTTGGAGGGACCTCTCTCACCTACGAGCAGTACTTC
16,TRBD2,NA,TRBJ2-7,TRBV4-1,CASSPGGGRSSYEQYF,TGCGCCAGCAGCCCCGGCGGGGGGCGGAGCTCCTACGAGCAGTACTTC
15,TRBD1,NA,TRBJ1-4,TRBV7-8,CASSLYRQGRGKLFF,TGTGCCAGCAGCTTATATCGACAGGGGCGCGGAAAACTGTTTTTT
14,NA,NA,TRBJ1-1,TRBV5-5,CASSLFLLNTEAFF,TGTGCCAGCAGCTTGTTTCTTTTGAACACTGAAGCTTTCTTT
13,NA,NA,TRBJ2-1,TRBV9,CASSVATGNEQFF,TGTGCCAGCAGCGTAGCTACGGGCAATGAGCAGTTCTTC
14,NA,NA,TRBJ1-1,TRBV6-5,CASRAGTENTEAFF,TGTGCCAGCAGGGCCGGGACTGAGAACACTGAAGCTTTCTTT
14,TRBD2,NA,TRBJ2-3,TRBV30,CAWSGGSSTDTQYF,TGTGCCTGGAGCGGGGGGTCTTCCACAGATACGCAGTATTTT
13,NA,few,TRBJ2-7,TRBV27,CASSSGLSYEQYF,TGTGCCAGCAGTTCCGGACTATCCTACGAGCAGTACTTC
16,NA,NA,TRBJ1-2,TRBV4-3,CASSHSEGGYGNGYTF,TGCGCCAGCAGCCATTCCGAAGGGGGATATGGAAATGGCTACACCTTC
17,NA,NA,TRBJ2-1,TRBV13,CASSEYPAAEPGNEQFF,TGTGCCAGCAGCGAATACCCCGCAGCGGAACCCGGGAATGAGCAGTTCTTC
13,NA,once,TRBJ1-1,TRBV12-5,CASGLGARTEAFF,TGTGCTAGTGGTTTGGGGGCCCGGACTGAAGCTTTCTTT
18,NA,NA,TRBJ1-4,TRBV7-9,CASSFAQYGRRDNEKLFF,TGTGCCAGCAGCTTCGCCCAATACGGGAGGAGAGATAATGAAAAACTGTTTTTT
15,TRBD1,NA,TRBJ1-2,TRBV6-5,CASSYVQGQWYGYTF,TGTGCCAGCAGTTACGTGCAGGGACAGTGGTATGGCTACACCTTC
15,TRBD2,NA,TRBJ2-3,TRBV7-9,CASSLKRGGTDTQYF,TGTGCCAGCAGCTTGAAGCGGGGGGGCACAGATACGCAGTATTTT
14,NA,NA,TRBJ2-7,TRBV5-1,CASSPDTVSYEQYF,TGCGCCAGCAGCCCAGACACAGTCTCCTACGAGCAGTACTTC
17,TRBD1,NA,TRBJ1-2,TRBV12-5,CASGLIDRGRVDYGYTF,TGTGCTAGTGGTTTGATAGACAGGGGGCGCGTAGACTATGGCTACACCTTC
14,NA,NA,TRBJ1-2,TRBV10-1,CASPKGDRCYGYTF,TGCGCCAGTCCCAAGGGGGATCGGTGCTATGGCTACACCTTC
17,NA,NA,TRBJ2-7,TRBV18,CASSPSQGLYPSYEQYF,TGTGCCAGCTCACCTTCACAGGGTTTATATCCCTCCTACGAGCAGTACTTC
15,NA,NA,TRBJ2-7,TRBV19,CASSMGPQGRYEQYF,TGTGCCAGTAGTATGGGCCCCCAGGGCCGCTACGAGCAGTACTTC
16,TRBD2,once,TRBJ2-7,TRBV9,CASSVAAAGGNYEQYF,TGTGCCAGCAGCGTAGCTGCGGCGGGGGGAAACTACGAGCAGTACTTC
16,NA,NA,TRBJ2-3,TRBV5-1,CASSPRFSSSTDTQYF,TGCGCCAGCAGCCCGAGATTCTCGTCTTCCACAGATACGCAGTATTTT
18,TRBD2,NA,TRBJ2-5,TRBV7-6,CASSPRLAGDRSQETQYF,TGTGCCAGCAGCCCACGACTAGCGGGAGACAGGAGTCAAGAGACCCAGTACTTC
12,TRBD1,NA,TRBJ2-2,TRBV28,CASSRTDRGLFF,TGTGCCAGCAGTAGAACGGACAGGGGACTGTTTTTT
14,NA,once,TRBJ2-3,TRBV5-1,CASSILLMMDTQYF,TGCGCCAGCAGCATTCTACTTATGATGGATACGCAGTATTTT
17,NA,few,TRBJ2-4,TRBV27,CASRGALDSATKNIQYF,TGTGCCAGCAGAGGGGCGTTGGACAGCGCTACCAAAAACATTCAGTACTTC
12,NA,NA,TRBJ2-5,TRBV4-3,CASSQEGRTQYF,TGCGCCAGCAGCCAAGAGGGCAGGACCCAGTACTTC
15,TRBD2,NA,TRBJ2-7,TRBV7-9,CASSFAGTRNREQYF,TGTGCCAGCAGTTTTGCCGGGACTAGGAATCGCGAGCAGTACTTC
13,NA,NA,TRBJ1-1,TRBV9,CASSRGSNTEAFF,TGTGCCAGCAGTCGAGGGTCGAACACTGAAGCTTTCTTT